The clone carrying this T cell receptor (beta chain) was seen many times. TCRdb ran MiXCR on the 5' RACE reads and lists one entry per CDR3 protein. The sample holds about 220,000 distinct CDR3 sequences, around 3.1% seen once. Trimming shortened V by 6 bases and J by 4 bases, and 19 bases separated the two germline ends. The CDR3 loop spans 15 amino acids. Per germline, CDR1 SGHRS and CDR2 YFSETQ. The source of the sample is a study of T cells after yellow fever vaccination. This rearrangement joins TRBV5-1 to TRBJ1-1, with a possible D match to TRBD1 (5 bases). This sequence originates from a man younger than 30 who received the YFV17D yellow fever vaccine. This specimen consisted of CD4+ T cells sorted from PBMCs, obtained 10 days after the yellow fever booster vaccination. CDR3 sequence reads: CASTKDAGTGTEAFF. CDR3 DNA: TGCGCCAGCACTAAGGACGCAGGGACGGGCACTGAAGCTTTCTTT.